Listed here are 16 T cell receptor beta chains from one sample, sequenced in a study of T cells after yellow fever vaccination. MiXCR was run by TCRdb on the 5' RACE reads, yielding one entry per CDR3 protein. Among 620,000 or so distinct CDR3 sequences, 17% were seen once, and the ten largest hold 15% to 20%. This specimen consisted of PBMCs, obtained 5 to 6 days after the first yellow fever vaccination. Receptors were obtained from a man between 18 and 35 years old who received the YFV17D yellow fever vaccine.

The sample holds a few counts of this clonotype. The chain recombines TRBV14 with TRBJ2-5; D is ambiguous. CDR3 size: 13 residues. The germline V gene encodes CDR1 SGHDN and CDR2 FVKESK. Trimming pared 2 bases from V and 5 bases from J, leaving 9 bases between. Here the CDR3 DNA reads TGTGCCAGCAGCCAAACGTATTCGGAGACCCAGTACTTC. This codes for CASSQTYSETQYF.

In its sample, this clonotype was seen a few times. Here the CDR3 reads CASSPTTSTGRRNQPQHF. The CDR3, as DNA: TGCGCCAGCAGCCCTACGACCTCGACAGGGAGAAGGAATCAGCCCCAGCATTTT. The chain joins TRBV4-1 to TRBJ1-5, with 7 bases identical to TRBD1. The CDR3 has 18 residues. Trimming took 4 bases from V and 4 from J; bases not matched to a gene: 16. Germline V gene sequence: CDR1 MGHRA, CDR2 YSYEKL.

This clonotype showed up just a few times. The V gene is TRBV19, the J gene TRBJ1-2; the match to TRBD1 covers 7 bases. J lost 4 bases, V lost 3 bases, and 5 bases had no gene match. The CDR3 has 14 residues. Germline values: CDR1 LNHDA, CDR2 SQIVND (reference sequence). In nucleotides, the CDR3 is TGTGCCAGTAGTATCAGGGGGGCGTCCTATGGCTACACCTTC. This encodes CASSIRGASYGYTF. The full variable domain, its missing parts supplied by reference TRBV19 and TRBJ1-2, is DGGITQSPKYLFRKEGQNVTLSCEQNLNHDAMYWYRQDPGQGLRLIYYSQIVNDFQKGDIAEGYSVSREKKESFPLTVTSAQKNPTAFYLCASSIRGASYGYTFGSGTRLTVV.

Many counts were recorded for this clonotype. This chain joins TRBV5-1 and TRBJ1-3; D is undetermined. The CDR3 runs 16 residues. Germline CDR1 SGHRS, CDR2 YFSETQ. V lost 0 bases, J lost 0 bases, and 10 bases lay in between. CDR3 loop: CASSLGADFSGNTIYF. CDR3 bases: TGCGCCAGCAGCTTGGGGGCTGACTTCTCTGGAAACACCATATATTTT.

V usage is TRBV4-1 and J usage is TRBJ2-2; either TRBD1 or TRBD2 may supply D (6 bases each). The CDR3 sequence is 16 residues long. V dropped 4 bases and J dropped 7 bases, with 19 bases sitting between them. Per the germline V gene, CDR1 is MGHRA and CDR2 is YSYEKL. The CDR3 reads CASSRGVGAVIGELFF. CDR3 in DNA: TGCGCCAGCAGCCGGGGGGTGGGGGCCGTCATCGGGGAGCTGTTTTTT.

CDR3 DNA: TGCGCCAGCAGCCAAGACTCAGCGGGGGCCCACACAGATACGCAGTATTTT. Translation gives CASSQDSAGAHTDTQYF. V is TRBV4-3 and J is TRBJ2-3; 8 bases are shared with TRBD2. Germline CDR1 reads LGHNA; CDR2 reads YSLEER. V lost 0 bases, J lost 2 bases, and 7 bases stayed unmatched. The CDR3 has 17 residues.

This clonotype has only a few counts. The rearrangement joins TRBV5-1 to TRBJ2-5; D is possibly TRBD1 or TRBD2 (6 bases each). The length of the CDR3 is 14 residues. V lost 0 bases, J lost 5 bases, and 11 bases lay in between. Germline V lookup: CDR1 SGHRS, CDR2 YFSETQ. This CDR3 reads CASSLGGATETQYF. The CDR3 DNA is TGCGCCAGCAGCTTGGGGGGGGCGACGGAGACCCAGTACTTC.

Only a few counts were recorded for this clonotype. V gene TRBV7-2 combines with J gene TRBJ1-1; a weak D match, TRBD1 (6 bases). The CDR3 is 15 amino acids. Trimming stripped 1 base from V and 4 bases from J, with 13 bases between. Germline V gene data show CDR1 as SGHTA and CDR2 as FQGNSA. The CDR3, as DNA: TGTGCCAGCAGCTTAGATCAGGGGTACGGCACTGAAGCTTTCTTT. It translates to CASSLDQGYGTEAFF. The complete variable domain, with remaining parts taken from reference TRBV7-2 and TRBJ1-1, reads GAGVSQSPSNKVTEKGKDVELRCDPISGHTALYWYRQSLGQGLEFLIYFQGNSAPDKSGLPSDRFSAERTGGSVSTLTIQRTQQEDSAVYLCASSLDQGYGTEAFFGQGTRLTVV.

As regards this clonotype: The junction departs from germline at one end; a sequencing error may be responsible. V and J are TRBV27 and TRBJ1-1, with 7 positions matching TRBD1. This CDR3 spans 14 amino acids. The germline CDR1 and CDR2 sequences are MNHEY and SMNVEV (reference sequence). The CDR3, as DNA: TGTGCCAGAAGTTTGGCAGGGGGGAACACTGAAGCTTTCTTT. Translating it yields CARSLAGGNTEAFF.

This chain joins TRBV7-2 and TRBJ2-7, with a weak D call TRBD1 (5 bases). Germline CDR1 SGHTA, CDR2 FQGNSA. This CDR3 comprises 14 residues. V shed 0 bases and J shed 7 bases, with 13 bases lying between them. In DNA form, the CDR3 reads TGTGCCAGCAGCTTAGCAGGCAGGGCCGGGGAGCAGTACTTC. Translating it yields CASSLAGRAGEQYF.

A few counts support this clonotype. CDR3 DNA: TGTGCCTTCGACAGGGCCTCTGGAAACACCATATATTTT. Translating it yields CAFDRASGNTIYF. The V and J genes are TRBV12-3 or TRBV12-4 and TRBJ1-3; TRBD1 aligns across 7 bases. The CDR3 loop spans 13 amino acids. Trimming at V came to 11 bases and at J to 0 bases, leaving 4 bases not matched to a gene.

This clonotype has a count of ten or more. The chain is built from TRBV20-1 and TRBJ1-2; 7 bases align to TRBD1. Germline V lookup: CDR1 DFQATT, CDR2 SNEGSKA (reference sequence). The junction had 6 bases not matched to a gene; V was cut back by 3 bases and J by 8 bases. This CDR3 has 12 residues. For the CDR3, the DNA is TGCAGTGCTAGGGGGGACAGACGAGGCTACACCTTC. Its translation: CSARGDRRGYTF.

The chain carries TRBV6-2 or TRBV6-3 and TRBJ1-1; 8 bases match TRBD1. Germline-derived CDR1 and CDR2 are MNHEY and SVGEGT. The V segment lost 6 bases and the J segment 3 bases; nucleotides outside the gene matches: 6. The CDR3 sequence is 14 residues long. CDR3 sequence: CASRRGQEYTEAFF. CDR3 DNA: TGTGCCAGCAGACGGGGACAGGAATACACTGAAGCTTTCTTT.

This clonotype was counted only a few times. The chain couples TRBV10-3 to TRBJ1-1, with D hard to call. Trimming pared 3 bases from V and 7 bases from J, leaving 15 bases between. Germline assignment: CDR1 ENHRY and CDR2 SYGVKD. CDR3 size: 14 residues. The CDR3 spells CAISDPDRSGEAFF. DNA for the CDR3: TGTGCCATCAGTGACCCTGACCGATCGGGTGAAGCTTTCTTT.

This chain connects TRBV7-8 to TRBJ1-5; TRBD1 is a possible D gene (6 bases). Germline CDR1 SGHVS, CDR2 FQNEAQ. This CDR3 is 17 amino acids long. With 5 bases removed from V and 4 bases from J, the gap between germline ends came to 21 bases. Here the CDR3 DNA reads TGTGCCAGCAGCCTAATGGGAGGGGGGATCGGAAATCAGCCCCAGCATTTT. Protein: CASSLMGGGIGNQPQHF.

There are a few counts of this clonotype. Written as DNA, the CDR3 is TGCAGTGCTCAAGGGGGAGATACGCAGTATTTT. Encoded protein: CSAQGGDTQYF. The J gene is TRBJ2-3, the V gene TRBV20-1; perhaps TRBD1 as D (6 bases). The length of the CDR3 is 11 residues. CDR1 and CDR2 from the germline V gene are DFQATT and SNEGSKA (reference sequence). The V gene lost 5 bases and the J gene lost 5 bases, with 8 bases spanning the gap.